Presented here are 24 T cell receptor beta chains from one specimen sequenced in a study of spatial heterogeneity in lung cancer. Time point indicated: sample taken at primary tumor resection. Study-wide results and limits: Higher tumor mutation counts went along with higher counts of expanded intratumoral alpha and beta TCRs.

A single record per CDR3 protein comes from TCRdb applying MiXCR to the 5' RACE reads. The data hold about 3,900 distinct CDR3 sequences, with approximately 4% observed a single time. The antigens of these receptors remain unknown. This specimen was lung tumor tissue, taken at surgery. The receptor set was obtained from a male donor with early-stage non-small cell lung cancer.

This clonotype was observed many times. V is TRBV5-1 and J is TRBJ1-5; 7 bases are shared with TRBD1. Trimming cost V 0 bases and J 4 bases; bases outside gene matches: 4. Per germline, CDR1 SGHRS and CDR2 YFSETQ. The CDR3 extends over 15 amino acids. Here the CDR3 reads CASSLGDSENQPQHF. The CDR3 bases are TGCGCCAGCAGCTTGGGGGACAGCGAAAATCAGCCCCAGCATTTT.

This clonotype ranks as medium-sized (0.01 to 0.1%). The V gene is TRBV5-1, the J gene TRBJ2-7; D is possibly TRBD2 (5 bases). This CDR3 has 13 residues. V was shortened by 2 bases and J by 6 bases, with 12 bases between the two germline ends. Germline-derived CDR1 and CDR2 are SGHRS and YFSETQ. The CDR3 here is CASSLGVAGEQYF. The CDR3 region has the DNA TGCGCCAGCAGCTTAGGCGTGGCGGGCGAGCAGTACTTC. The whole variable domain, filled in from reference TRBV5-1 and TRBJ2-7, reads KAGVTQTPRYLIKTRGQQVTLSCSPISGHRSVSWYQQTPGQGLQFLFEYFSETQRNKGNFPGRFSGRQFSNSRSEMNVSTLELGDSALYLCASSLGVAGEQYFGPGTRLTVT.

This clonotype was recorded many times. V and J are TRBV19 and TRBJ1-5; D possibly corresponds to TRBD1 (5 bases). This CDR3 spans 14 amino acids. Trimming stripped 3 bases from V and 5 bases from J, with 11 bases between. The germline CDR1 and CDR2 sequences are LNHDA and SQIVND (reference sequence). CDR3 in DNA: TGTGCCAGTAGTATGGGGCAGATACATCAGCCCCAGCATTTT. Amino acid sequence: CASSMGQIHQPQHF. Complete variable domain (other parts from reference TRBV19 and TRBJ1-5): DGGITQSPKYLFRKEGQNVTLSCEQNLNHDAMYWYRQDPGQGLRLIYYSQIVNDFQKGDIAEGYSVSREKKESFPLTVTSAQKNPTAFYLCASSMGQIHQPQHFGDGTRLSIL.

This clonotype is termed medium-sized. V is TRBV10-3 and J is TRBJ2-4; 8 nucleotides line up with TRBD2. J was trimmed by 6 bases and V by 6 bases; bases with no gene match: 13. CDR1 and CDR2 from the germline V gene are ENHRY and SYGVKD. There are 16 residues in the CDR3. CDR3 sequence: CAISYGPSGRGNIQYF. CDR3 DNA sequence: TGTGCCATCAGCTACGGACCAAGCGGGAGAGGAAACATTCAGTACTTC.

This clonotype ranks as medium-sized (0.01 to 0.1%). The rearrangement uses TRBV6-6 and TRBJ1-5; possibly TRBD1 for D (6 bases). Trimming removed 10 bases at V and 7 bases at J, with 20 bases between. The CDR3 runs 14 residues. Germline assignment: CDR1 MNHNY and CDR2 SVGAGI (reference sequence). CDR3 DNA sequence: TGTGCCACCACTTTTACAGGCGGGGGCCAGCCCCAGCATTTT. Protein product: CATTFTGGGQPQHF.

CDR3: CASSFLNTGGYGYTF. The CDR3 DNA sequence: TGTGCCAGCAGCTTCCTCAATACAGGGGGCTATGGCTACACCTTC. The rearrangement joins TRBV13 to TRBJ1-2; 8 nucleotides agree with TRBD1. This CDR3 contains 15 residues. V trimming: 3 bases; J trimming: 4 bases; junction bases outside the gene matches: 7. CDR1 PRHDT and CDR2 FYEKMQ come from the germline V gene (reference sequence).

The CDR3 loop reads CASSLAHTEQYF. In DNA form, the CDR3 reads TGTGCCAGCAGTTTGGCACATACTGAGCAGTACTTC. This chain links TRBV28 with TRBJ2-7; no clear D gene. This CDR3 is 12 amino acids long. V was trimmed by 3 bases and J by 7 bases, leaving 10 bases between them. The germline gives CDR1 MDHEN, CDR2 SYDVKM. The variable domain in full, completed from reference TRBV28 and TRBJ2-7, reads DVKVTQSSRYLVKRTGEKVFLECVQDMDHENMFWYRQDPGLGLRLIYFSYDVKMKEKGDIPEGYSVSREKKERFSLILESASTNQTSMYLCASSLAHTEQYFGPGTRLTVT.

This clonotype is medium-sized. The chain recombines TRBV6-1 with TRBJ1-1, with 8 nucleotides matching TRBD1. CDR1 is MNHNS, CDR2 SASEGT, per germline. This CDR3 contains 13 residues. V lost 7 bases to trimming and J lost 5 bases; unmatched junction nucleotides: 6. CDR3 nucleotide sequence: TGTGCCAGCAAGATCACAGGGGGAACTGAAGCTTTCTTT. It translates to CASKITGGTEAFF.

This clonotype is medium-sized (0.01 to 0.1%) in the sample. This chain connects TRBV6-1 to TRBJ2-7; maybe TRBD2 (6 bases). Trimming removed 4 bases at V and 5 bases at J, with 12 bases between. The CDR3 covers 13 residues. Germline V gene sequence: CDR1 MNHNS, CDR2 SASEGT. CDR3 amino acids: CASSAGELDEQYV. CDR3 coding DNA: TGTGCCAGCAGTGCGGGAGAGCTCGACGAGCAGTACGTC.

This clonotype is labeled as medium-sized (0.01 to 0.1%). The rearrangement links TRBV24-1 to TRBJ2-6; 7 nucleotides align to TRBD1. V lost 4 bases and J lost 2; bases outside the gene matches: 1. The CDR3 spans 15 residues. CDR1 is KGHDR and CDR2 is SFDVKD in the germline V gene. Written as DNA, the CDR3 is TGTGCCACCAGTGAGACAGGGACTGGGGCCAACGTCCTGACTTTC. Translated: CATSETGTGANVLTF.

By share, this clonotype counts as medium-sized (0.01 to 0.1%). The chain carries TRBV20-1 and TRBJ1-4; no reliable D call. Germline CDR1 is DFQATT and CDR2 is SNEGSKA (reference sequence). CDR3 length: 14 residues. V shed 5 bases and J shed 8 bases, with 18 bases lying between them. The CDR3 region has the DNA TGCAGTGCTTCCGGAGGCTCCCTGGGGGAAAAACTGTTTTTT. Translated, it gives CSASGGSLGEKLFF.

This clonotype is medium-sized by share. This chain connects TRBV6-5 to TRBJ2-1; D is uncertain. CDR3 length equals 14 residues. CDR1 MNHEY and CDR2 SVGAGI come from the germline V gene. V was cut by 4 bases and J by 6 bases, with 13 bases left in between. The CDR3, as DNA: TGTGCCAGCAGTTGGGGTCTGGGGATCAATGAGCAGTTCTTC. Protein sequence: CASSWGLGINEQFF.

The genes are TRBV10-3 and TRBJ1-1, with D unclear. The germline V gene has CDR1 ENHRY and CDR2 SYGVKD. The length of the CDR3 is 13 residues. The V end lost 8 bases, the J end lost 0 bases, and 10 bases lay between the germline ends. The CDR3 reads CAIRGRLNTEAFF. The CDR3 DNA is TGTGCCATCCGTGGACGGTTGAACACTGAAGCTTTCTTT.

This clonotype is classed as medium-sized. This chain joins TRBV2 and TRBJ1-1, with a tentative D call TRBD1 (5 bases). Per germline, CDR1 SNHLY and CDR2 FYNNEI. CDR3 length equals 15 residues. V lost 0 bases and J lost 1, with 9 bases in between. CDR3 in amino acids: CASSEAQGRNTEAFF. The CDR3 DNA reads TGTGCCAGCAGTGAAGCTCAGGGTAGGAACACTGAAGCTTTCTTT.

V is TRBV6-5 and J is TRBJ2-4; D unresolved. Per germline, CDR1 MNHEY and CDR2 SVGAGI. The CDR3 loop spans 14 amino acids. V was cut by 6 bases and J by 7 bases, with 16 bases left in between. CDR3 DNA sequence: TGTGCCAGCAGCCCTATCCAGGCGGTTAACATTCAGTACTTC. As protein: CASSPIQAVNIQYF.

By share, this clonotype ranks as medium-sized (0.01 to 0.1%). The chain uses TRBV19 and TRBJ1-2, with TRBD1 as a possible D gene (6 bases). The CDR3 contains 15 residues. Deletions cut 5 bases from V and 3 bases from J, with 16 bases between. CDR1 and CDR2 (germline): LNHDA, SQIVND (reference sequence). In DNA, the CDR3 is TGTGCCAGTAGTCCCGGAGGGGGAATTGACTATGGCTACACCTTC. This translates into CASSPGGGIDYGYTF.

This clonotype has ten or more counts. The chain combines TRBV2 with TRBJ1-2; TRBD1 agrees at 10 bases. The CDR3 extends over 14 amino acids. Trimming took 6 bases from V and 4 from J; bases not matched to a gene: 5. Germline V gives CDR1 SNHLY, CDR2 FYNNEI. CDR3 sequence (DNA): TGTGCCAGCAGCACGGACAGGGGGTTCTATGGCTACACCTTC. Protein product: CASSTDRGFYGYTF.

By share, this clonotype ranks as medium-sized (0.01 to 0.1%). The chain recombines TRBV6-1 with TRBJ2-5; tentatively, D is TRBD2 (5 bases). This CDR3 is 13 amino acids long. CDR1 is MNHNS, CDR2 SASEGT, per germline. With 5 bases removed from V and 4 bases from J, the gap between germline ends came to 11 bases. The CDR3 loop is CASSMSGRETQYF. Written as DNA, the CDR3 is TGTGCCAGCAGTATGTCGGGGAGAGAGACCCAGTACTTC.

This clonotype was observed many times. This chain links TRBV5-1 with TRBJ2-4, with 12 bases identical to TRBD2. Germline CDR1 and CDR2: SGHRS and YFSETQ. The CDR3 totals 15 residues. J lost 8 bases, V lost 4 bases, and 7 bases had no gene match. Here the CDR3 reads CASSPRTSGIDIQYF. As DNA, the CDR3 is TGCGCCAGCAGCCCTAGGACTAGCGGGATTGACATTCAGTACTTC.

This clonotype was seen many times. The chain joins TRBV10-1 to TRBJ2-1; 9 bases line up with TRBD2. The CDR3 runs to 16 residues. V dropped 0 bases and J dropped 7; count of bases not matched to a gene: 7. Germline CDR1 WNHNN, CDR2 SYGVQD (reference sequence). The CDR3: CASSESGGRALNEQFF. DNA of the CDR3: TGCGCCAGCAGTGAGTCGGGCGGGAGGGCTCTTAATGAGCAGTTCTTC.

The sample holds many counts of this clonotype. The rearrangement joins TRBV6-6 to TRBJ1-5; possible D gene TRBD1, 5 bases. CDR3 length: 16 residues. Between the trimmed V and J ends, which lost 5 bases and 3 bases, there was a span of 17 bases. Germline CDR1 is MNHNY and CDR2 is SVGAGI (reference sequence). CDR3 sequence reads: CASSHWGRAPNQPQHF. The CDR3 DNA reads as TGTGCCAGCAGTCATTGGGGGAGGGCCCCCAATCAGCCCCAGCATTTT.

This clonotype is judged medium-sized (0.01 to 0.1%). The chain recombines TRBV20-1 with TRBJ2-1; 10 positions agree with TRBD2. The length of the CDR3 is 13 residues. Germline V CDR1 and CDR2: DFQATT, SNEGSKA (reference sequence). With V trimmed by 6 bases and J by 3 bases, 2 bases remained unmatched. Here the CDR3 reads CSARTSGYNEQFF. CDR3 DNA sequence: TGCAGTGCACGGACTAGCGGCTACAATGAGCAGTTCTTC.

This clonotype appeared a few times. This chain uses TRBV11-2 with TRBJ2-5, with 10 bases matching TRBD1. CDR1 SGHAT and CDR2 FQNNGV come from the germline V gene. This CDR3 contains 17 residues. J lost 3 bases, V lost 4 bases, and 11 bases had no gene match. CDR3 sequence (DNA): TGTGCCAGCAGCTCGACGCGGACAGGGGGGAGAAAAGAGACCCAGTACTTC. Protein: CASSSTRTGGRKETQYF. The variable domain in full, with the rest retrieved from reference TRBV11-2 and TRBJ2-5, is EAGVAQSPRYKIIEKRQSVAFWCNPISGHATLYWYQQILGQGPKLLIQFQNNGVVDDSQLPKDRFSAERLKGVDSTLKIQPAKLEDSAVYLCASSSTRTGGRKETQYFGPGTRLLVL.

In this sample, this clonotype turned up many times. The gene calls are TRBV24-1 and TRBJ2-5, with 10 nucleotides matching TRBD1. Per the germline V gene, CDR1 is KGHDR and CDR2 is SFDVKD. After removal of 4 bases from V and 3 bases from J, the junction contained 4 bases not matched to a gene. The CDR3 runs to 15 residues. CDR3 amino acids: CATSDMTGGEETQYF. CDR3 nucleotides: TGTGCCACCAGTGACATGACAGGGGGCGAAGAGACCCAGTACTTC.